What follows describes a single T cell receptor beta chain. This clone was counted once. The antigen it binds to is not known. One base away there is no much larger clone; base qualities are not given. These data originate in a study of T cell responses to AZD1222 COVID-19 vaccine (dated by TCRdb to about 2021). Background for the entire study: Because spike-specific TCR depth and breadth did not differ between the two schedules, AZD1222 recipients who got a second dose at roughly 4 weeks were pooled with those who got a second dose at roughly 12 weeks. A total of more than 230 trial participants underwent TCR sequencing, of whom 207 received two doses of AZD1222 and around 25 received two doses of the MenACWY control vaccine. Trial participants were enrolled by age into 18-55, 56-69 and 70-plus year subgroups, with approximately 150, 30 and 60 TCR-sequenced participants respectively.

The CDR3 holds 15 amino acids from the cysteine to the phenylalanine. Kept here is only the CDR3 DNA, which spans 45 bases and is read in frame from base 1. Reading the germline V gene (reference sequence) gives CDR1 LGHDT and CDR2 YNNKEL. The germline ends are 11 bases apart after V is trimmed by 3 bases and J by 3 bases. Study-wide conclusions, independent of this receptor: Conclusions about previously exposed vaccinees are limited, since just five to seven AZD1222 recipients were seropositive for SARS-CoV-2 at baseline. In the small 56-69-year group, the increase in depth fell short of significance, most likely because of low power. Epitopes outside the regions mutated in the B.1.351 and B.1.1.7 variants were reportedly recognized by nearly half of the unique spike-specific TCRs. CD4 TCRs associated with the vaccine covered the entire spike protein, and the dominant responses were in regions 160-218 and 743-854. Because no day 14 peak-response samples were available, the repertoires could be characterized only after the peak T cell response. Spike-specific TCR breadth and depth rose significantly after two AZD1222 doses compared with day 0 and with MenACWY recipients. Most participants were white British and females outnumbered males, and the authors suggested that clonal diversity may have been underestimated.

The CDR3 regions of human TCRbeta chains were analyzed by immunosequencing. As for the original processing: TCRs in the repertoires were matched against a reference library of SARS-CoV-2-specific TCRs that had been generated with the MIRA antigen-specificity platform. Breadth was defined as the fraction of unique TCRs that were SARS-CoV-2-associated, and depth was defined as the fraction of total T cells that were SARS-CoV-2-associated. Using the MIRA data, each spike-specific TCR was mapped to the spike region that the TCR reacts to and placed in a CD4 or CD8 class. Log10-transformed breadth and depth values were compared by one-way ANOVA with Sidak's multiple comparisons tests. Not all clones reach the TCRdb copy of this immuneACCESS table, which keeps in-frame sequences only. Checked studies attribute under half of the gap to unresolved V genes and leave the rest unexplained. For V, J and clone size, that table is used; D and trimming come from the DNA. This sample is represented by roughly 120,000 clones; less than 90% of them were singletons. Together, the top ten hold 2.4% of the sample.

The sample's time point label is to be understood as: baseline before first vaccination. Vaccinee samples came from UK trials COV001 and COV002, including a single-blind randomized controlled phase 2/3 trial of AZD1222 (ChAdOx1 nCoV-19) in healthy adults. For TCRbeta chain sequencing, PBMC samples were collected from trial participants at day 0 and at day 28 after the second dose. The sample here was peripheral blood, taken on day 0 of AZD1222 vaccination. Recombination connected TRBV3-1 (or the pseudogene TRBV3-2) to TRBJ2-2; the best D guess is TRBD2, with 6 bases matching. The clonotype originates from an adult in good health. The sequenced DNA: TGTGCCAGCAGCCAGGCCTGGGGGGACACCGGGGAGCTGTTTTTT. The encoded protein is CASSQAWGDTGELFF.